These T cell receptor beta chains were read from a single sample in a study of OX40 agonist ivuxolimab in advanced cancers. Repertoires were generated with immunoSEQ multiplex PCR, while TCRdb's copy carries only in-frame clones and drops some. The sample has approximately 99,000 clones, 94% seen once. This specimen consisted of CD4+ or CD8+ T cells sorted from blood, obtained in a trial of the OX40 agonist ivuxolimab. The receptors here all came from an adult with an advanced solid tumor such as melanoma, head and neck, liver or kidney cancer. Both conserved end residues are part of each CDR3. The D gene is left open where the match is weak. Some rows mark clone size as missing; the rest say once, few, many or name a class of expanded clone.

j_gene: TRBJ1-2
v_gene: TRBV19
d_gene: TRBD1
abundance: few
CDR3aa: CASLDRAYGYTF
CDR3nt: TGTGCCAGTCTGGACAGGGCCTATGGCTACACCTTC

j_gene: TRBJ1-2
v_gene: TRBV5-6
d_gene: .
abundance: .
CDR3aa: CASSPAGANYGYTF
CDR3nt: TGTGCCAGCAGCCCGGCCGGGGCTAACTATGGCTACACCTTC

j_gene: TRBJ2-6
v_gene: TRBV2
d_gene: .
abundance: .
CDR3aa: CASSYLGGANVLTF
CDR3nt: TGTGCCAGCAGCTACTTAGGAGGGGCCAACGTCCTGACTTTC

j_gene: TRBJ2-2
v_gene: TRBV10-1
d_gene: .
abundance: .
CDR3aa: CASSTGTGNTGELFF
CDR3nt: TGCGCCAGCAGCACCGGGACGGGGAACACCGGGGAGCTGTTTTTT

j_gene: TRBJ1-5
v_gene: TRBV11-3
d_gene: .
abundance: .
CDR3aa: CASSLEIRSYSNQPQHF
CDR3nt: TGTGCCAGCAGCTTAGAGATACGGAGCTATAGCAATCAGCCCCAGCATTTT

j_gene: TRBJ1-3
v_gene: TRBV30
d_gene: .
abundance: .
CDR3aa: CAWMMAAGNTIYF
CDR3nt: TGTGCCTGGATGATGGCGGCTGGAAACACCATATATTTT

j_gene: TRBJ1-4
v_gene: TRBV19
d_gene: .
abundance: .
CDR3aa: CASSGDSLSNEKLFF
CDR3nt: TGTGCCAGTAGTGGTGACAGCCTGTCTAATGAAAAACTGTTTTTT

j_gene: TRBJ2-1
v_gene: TRBV29-1
d_gene: .
abundance: .
CDR3aa: CSVGESLGNEQFF
CDR3nt: TGCAGCGTCGGGGAGAGCCTCGGTAATGAGCAGTTCTTC

j_gene: TRBJ2-7
v_gene: TRBV19
d_gene: TRBD1
abundance: once
CDR3aa: CASSKDRFDEQYF
CDR3nt: TGTGCCAGTAGTAAGGACAGGTTTGACGAGCAGTACTTC

j_gene: TRBJ2-6
v_gene: TRBV10-3
d_gene: .
abundance: .
CDR3aa: CAIKGGPSGANVLTF
CDR3nt: TGTGCCATCAAGGGAGGACCCTCTGGGGCCAACGTCCTGACTTTC

j_gene: TRBJ1-5
v_gene: TRBV27
d_gene: .
abundance: .
CDR3aa: CASSLLSGGNQPQHF
CDR3nt: TGTGCCAGCAGTTTATTGAGTGGGGGCAACCAGCCCCAGCATTTT

j_gene: TRBJ2-1
v_gene: TRBV29-1
d_gene: .
abundance: .
CDR3aa: CSVASRTRGGAYNEQFF
CDR3nt: TGCAGCGTCGCCTCCCGAACCAGGGGTGGGGCCTACAATGAGCAGTTCTTC

j_gene: TRBJ2-7
v_gene: TRBV10-1
d_gene: .
abundance: .
CDR3aa: CASPGSYEQYF
CDR3nt: TGCGCCAGCCCAGGTAGCTACGAGCAGTACTTC

j_gene: TRBJ1-5
v_gene: TRBV2
d_gene: .
abundance: .
CDR3aa: CASSLTDSNQPQHF
CDR3nt: TGTGCCAGCAGCCTGACAGATAGCAATCAGCCCCAGCATTTT

j_gene: TRBJ1-2
v_gene: TRBV18
d_gene: .
abundance: .
CDR3aa: CASSPEWGNGYTF
CDR3nt: TGTGCCAGCTCACCAGAATGGGGGAATGGCTACACCTTC

j_gene: TRBJ2-2
v_gene: TRBV6-6
d_gene: .
abundance: .
CDR3aa: CASTQAKANTGELFF
CDR3nt: TGTGCCAGCACCCAAGCGAAAGCGAACACCGGGGAGCTGTTTTTT

j_gene: TRBJ2-3
v_gene: TRBV5-4
d_gene: TRBD2
abundance: .
CDR3aa: CASSLKLAGGGTDTQYF
CDR3nt: TGTGCCAGCAGCTTAAAATTAGCGGGAGGGGGCACAGATACGCAGTATTTT

j_gene: TRBJ2-3
v_gene: TRBV11-2
d_gene: TRBD2
abundance: .
CDR3aa: CASSLGGLAGAQSTDTQYF
CDR3nt: TGTGCCAGCAGCTTAGGGGGCCTAGCGGGGGCCCAGAGCACAGATACGCAGTATTTT

j_gene: TRBJ2-3
v_gene: TRBV30
d_gene: TRBD2
abundance: few
CDR3aa: CAWTGGSTDTQYF
CDR3nt: TGTGCCTGGACGGGAGGGAGCACAGATACGCAGTATTTT

j_gene: TRBJ1-5
v_gene: TRBV7-2
d_gene: TRBD1
abundance: .
CDR3aa: CASTSGTGGTFSNQPQHF
CDR3nt: TGTGCCAGCACCTCCGGGACAGGGGGCACCTTTAGCAATCAGCCCCAGCATTTT

j_gene: TRBJ2-1
v_gene: TRBV4-3
d_gene: TRBD1
abundance: .
CDR3aa: CASSQRSGTGFYNEQFF
CDR3nt: TGCGCCAGCAGCCAACGCTCCGGGACAGGGTTTTACAATGAGCAGTTCTTC

j_gene: TRBJ1-2
v_gene: TRBV5-1
d_gene: .
abundance: .
CDR3aa: CASSLGANSRGGYTF
CDR3nt: TGCGCCAGCAGCTTGGGGGCCAACTCCAGGGGCGGCTACACCTTC

j_gene: TRBJ1-4
v_gene: TRBV6-6
d_gene: .
abundance: .
CDR3aa: CASSYSGGEKLFF
CDR3nt: TGTGCCAGCAGTTACAGCGGGGGTGAAAAACTGTTTTTT

j_gene: TRBJ1-1
v_gene: TRBV5-1
d_gene: TRBD1
abundance: .
CDR3aa: CASSSGTGWNTEAFF
CDR3nt: TGCGCCAGCAGCTCAGGGACAGGGTGGAACACTGAAGCTTTCTTT

j_gene: TRBJ1-1
v_gene: TRBV6-5
d_gene: .
abundance: .
CDR3aa: CASSYSRGSTEAFF
CDR3nt: TGTGCCAGCAGTTACTCCAGGGGAAGCACTGAAGCTTTCTTT

j_gene: TRBJ1-1
v_gene: TRBV11-3
d_gene: .
abundance: once
CDR3aa: CASSLGRSNTEAFF
CDR3nt: TGTGCCAGCAGCTTAGGTCGGAGTAACACTGAAGCTTTCTTT

j_gene: TRBJ1-5
v_gene: TRBV27
d_gene: TRBD1
abundance: .
CDR3aa: CASSPTGDRGQPQHF
CDR3nt: TGTGCCAGCAGCCCTACGGGGGACAGGGGACAGCCCCAGCATTTT

j_gene: TRBJ1-3
v_gene: TRBV7-9
d_gene: .
abundance: .
CDR3aa: CASSLGTVGNTIYF
CDR3nt: TGTGCCAGCAGCTTAGGGACAGTTGGAAACACCATATATTTT

j_gene: TRBJ1-1
v_gene: TRBV5-4
d_gene: .
abundance: .
CDR3aa: CASSTLTENTEAFF
CDR3nt: TGTGCCAGCAGCACCCTGACAGAAAACACTGAAGCTTTCTTT

j_gene: TRBJ2-7
v_gene: TRBV5-4
d_gene: .
abundance: .
CDR3aa: CASSSPPARGERTYEQYF
CDR3nt: TGTGCCAGCAGCTCCCCCCCCGCGCGGGGTGAAAGGACCTACGAGCAGTACTTC

j_gene: TRBJ2-1
v_gene: TRBV7-2
d_gene: .
abundance: .
CDR3aa: CASSLEQGGYNEQFF
CDR3nt: TGTGCCAGCAGCTTAGAACAGGGAGGTTACAATGAGCAGTTCTTC

j_gene: TRBJ2-1
v_gene: TRBV15
d_gene: TRBD2
abundance: .
CDR3aa: CATNTGGLAAQEQFF
CDR3nt: TGTGCCACCAATACGGGGGGACTAGCGGCCCAGGAGCAGTTCTTC

j_gene: TRBJ1-3
v_gene: TRBV5-1
d_gene: .
abundance: .
CDR3aa: CASSILGTGGNTIYF
CDR3nt: TGCGCCAGCAGCATACTCGGGACGGGGGGAAACACCATATATTTT

j_gene: TRBJ1-6
v_gene: TRBV7-2
d_gene: TRBD1
abundance: once
CDR3aa: CASSLDRQGSSPLHF
CDR3nt: TGTGCCAGCAGCTTAGATAGACAGGGTAGTTCACCCCTCCACTTT

j_gene: TRBJ1-1
v_gene: TRBV15
d_gene: .
abundance: .
CDR3aa: CATSNHGGTEAFF
CDR3nt: TGTGCCACCAGCAATCACGGCGGGACTGAAGCTTTCTTT